This T cell receptor (beta chain) was observed in a study of CD8 T cells in ankylosing spondylitis. Study-wide findings and caveats: What appeared characteristic of ankylosing spondylitis blood was a TCR beta motif of eight highly homologous variants.

TCRdb passed the 5' RACE reads through MiXCR, listing each CDR3 protein once. The data show under 200,000 distinct CDR3 sequences, with approximately 12% seen just once and approximately 11% held by the top ten. Between the trimmed V and J ends, which lost 6 bases and 2 bases, there was a span of 16 bases. The CDR3 covers 15 residues. The germline gives CDR1 MNHNS, CDR2 SASEGT. This clonotype was observed many times. Its antigen is not known. The gene calls are TRBV6-1 and TRBJ1-1; D perhaps matches TRBD1 (6 bases). This clonotype originated in a female donor with ankylosing spondylitis or in good health (not recorded which). The material sequenced was blood, either unsorted or a sorted T cell fraction (not recorded which). CDR3 coding DNA: TGTGCCAGCAGCTCGGGGGCAGCCCCAAACACTGAAGCTTTCTTT. As protein: CASSSGAAPNTEAFF.